This T cell receptor (beta chain) was sequenced in a study of blood T cell repertoires in COVID-19. The ends were cut back, 6 bases at V and 9 bases at J, with 13 bases in the middle. Germline lookup yields CDR1 SGHDT and CDR2 YYEEEE. The CDR3 spans 13 residues. TCRdb's table, derived via immunoSEQ multiplex PCR, lists solely in-frame clones and lacks some. The profile covers around 260,000 clones, with roughly 80% appearing a single time and about 4.5% taken by the ten largest. Sequenced: peripheral blood. This chain connects TRBV5-6 to TRBJ1-6; no definite D call. The source is a man aged 55 to 70 who had recovered from COVID-19. Here the CDR3 DNA reads TGTGCCAGCAAGAACAGTAGGTCTTCACCCCTCCACTTT. Its protein is CASKNSRSSPLHF.